A selection of T cell receptor beta chains follows, all from one sample in a study of T cell responses to AZD1222 COVID-19 vaccine. Using immunoSEQ multiplex PCR, the repertoire was profiled, and TCRdb retains in-frame clones only, with some absent. The sample contains about 110,000 clones, 86% of which appear only once. The material was peripheral blood, obtained on day 0 of AZD1222 vaccination. Source of these receptors: an adult in good health. Each CDR3 is given with its conserved first and last residue. D genes are given only for firm matches. Not every row has a clone size; where given, it reads once, few, many or a size class.

J gene	V gene	D gene	CDR3 length	clone size	CDR3 DNA	CDR3 protein
TRBJ2-3	TRBV6-6	NA	14	NA	TGTGCCAGCAACACAGGACTACTCACAGATACGCAGTATTTT	CASNTGLLTDTQYF
TRBJ1-5	TRBV6-2/TRBV6-3	NA	16	NA	TGTGCCAGCAGTTACTTTCCCCCTAATAGCAATCAGCCCCAGCATTTT	CASSYFPPNSNQPQHF
TRBJ2-2	TRBV18	NA	14	NA	TGTGCCAGCTCATCCCGGGAGCTCACCGGGGAGCTGTTTTTT	CASSSRELTGELFF
TRBJ2-7	TRBV7-9	TRBD1	15	NA	TGTGCCAGCAGCGACCGGACAGGGGGCTCCTACGAGCAGTACTTC	CASSDRTGGSYEQYF
TRBJ2-1	TRBV2	NA	14	NA	TGTGCCCTTGGCCTGTGGTCCGACTACAATGAGCAGTTCTTC	CALGLWSDYNEQFF
TRBJ2-7	TRBV9	TRBD1	13	NA	TGTGCCAGCAGCCGGACAGGCGACTACGAGCAGTACTTC	CASSRTGDYEQYF
TRBJ2-3	TRBV6-1	TRBD2	15	NA	TGTGCCAGCAGTGAAAGCGGGGGGGCTTGGGATACGCAGTATTTT	CASSESGGAWDTQYF
TRBJ2-5	TRBV30	NA	14	NA	TGTGCCTGGAGCCCTAACTGGGGGGAAGAGACCCAGTACTTC	CAWSPNWGEETQYF
TRBJ1-3	TRBV20-1	TRBD1	16	NA	TGCAGTGCTAGTGGGGACAGGGGGCCCTCTGGAAACACCATATATTTT	CSASGDRGPSGNTIYF
TRBJ1-3	TRBV2	NA	14	NA	TGTGCCAGCGTCTTGGGTACCTCTGGAAACACCATATATTTT	CASVLGTSGNTIYF
TRBJ2-1	TRBV6-1	NA	18	NA	TGTGCCAGCAGTGAAGCGCGTTATTCGGGGGCTTCCTACAATGAGCAGTTCTTC	CASSEARYSGASYNEQFF
TRBJ2-3	TRBV24-1	NA	17	once	TGTGCCACCAGTGAAGGGGGGGGGACCACTAGCACAGATACGCAGTATTTT	CATSEGGGTTSTDTQYF
TRBJ2-2	TRBV19	NA	16	NA	TGTGCCAGTATTAGCGTAGGGGACACCTCCCCCGGGGAGCTGTTTTTT	CASISVGDTSPGELFF
TRBJ1-2	TRBV29-1	TRBD1	14	NA	TGCAGCGTCGCGGACAGGGGTCTCCCCTATGGCTACACCTTC	CSVADRGLPYGYTF
TRBJ1-2	TRBV6-6	TRBD1	16	NA	TGTGCCAGCAGTCGGCGGACAGGGTCGGTCAACTATGGCTACACCTTC	CASSRRTGSVNYGYTF
TRBJ1-4	TRBV5-1	TRBD1	14	NA	TGCGCCAGCAGCGCCGGGACAGATAATGAAAAACTGTTTTTT	CASSAGTDNEKLFF
TRBJ2-7	TRBV7-8	TRBD2	18	NA	TGTGCCAGCAGCTTAGCACTAGCGGGGGGTTTTACCCTGTACGAGCAGTACTTC	CASSLALAGGFTLYEQYF
TRBJ2-5	TRBV4-1	TRBD2	16	few	TGCGCCAGCAGCCAAACCGCGGGACTAGCGAGAGAGACCCAGTACTTC	CASSQTAGLARETQYF
TRBJ1-1	TRBV28	NA	14	NA	TGTGCCAGCAGTTTTCCCAGAAAGAACACTGAAGCTTTCTTT	CASSFPRKNTEAFF